This T cell receptor beta chain emerged from a study of monozygotic twins with cystic fibrosis. Study-wide results and caveats: J usage was most co-twin-similar in 8 of 16 pairs, V in 13.

The assay was immunoSEQ multiplex PCR, and TCRdb's table has in-frame clones only and misses some. This table holds about 32,000 clones, 90% to 97% found once. The V gene end was trimmed by 1 base and the J gene end by 1 base; junction bases not matched to a gene: 14. Germline V gene lookup returns CDR1 LNHDA and CDR2 SQIVND (reference sequence). The CDR3 contains 19 residues. For this clone: Its antigen remains unknown.

The rearrangement uses TRBV19 and TRBJ2-7; TRBD2 agrees at 9 bases. The sequencing sample was made of blood. The source is a girl aged 2-9 years with cystic fibrosis. The CDR3 sequence: CASSIVASGALGISYEQYF. CDR3 coding DNA: TGTGCCAGTAGTATAGTGGCTAGCGGGGCTTTAGGGATTTCCTACGAGCAGTACTTC.